A selection of T cell receptor beta chains follows, all from one sample in a study of persistence of HIV-infected CD4 T cells. Their antigen targets remain unknown. Assay: immunoSEQ multiplex PCR; the TCRdb copy retains only in-frame clones and omits some. Of about 30,000 clones detected, approximately 70% appear once; the ten largest clones hold 1.4%. The input for sequencing was CD4+ T cells sorted from PBMCs after approximately 20-hour stimulation, taken from a patient who received antiretroviral therapy. These receptors originate from an adult man with HIV who was CMV-seropositive. The CDR3 runs from the conserved cysteine through the conserved F or W. A D gene is named only where the DNA matches it firmly.

J: TRBJ1-2
D: NA
V: TRBV2
CDR3: CASSEKVNYGYTF

J: TRBJ2-3
D: NA
V: TRBV14
CDR3: CASSQQMMGGDTQYF

J: TRBJ2-3
D: TRBD1
V: TRBV9
CDR3: CASSARTGGTDTQYF

J: TRBJ2-7
D: NA
V: TRBV6-1
CDR3: CASSEVGLTATYEQYF

J: TRBJ2-3
D: NA
V: TRBV28
CDR3: CASIKTGTPSTDTQYF

J: TRBJ1-1
D: TRBD1
V: TRBV7-6
CDR3: CASSSRQGSTNTEAFF

J: TRBJ1-4
D: NA
V: TRBV4-1
CDR3: CASSQPGARNEKLFF

J: TRBJ1-1
D: NA
V: TRBV7-8
CDR3: CASSLVGGAYTEAFF

J: TRBJ2-7
D: NA
V: TRBV7-9
CDR3: CASSPQGRSEQYF

J: TRBJ2-7
D: TRBD1
V: TRBV7-9
CDR3: CASSSSGTGTSEQYF

J: TRBJ2-7
D: NA
V: TRBV7-9
CDR3: CASSLGGGINEQYF

J: TRBJ2-2
D: TRBD1
V: TRBV7-9
CDR3: CASSFRQGAWELFF

J: TRBJ2-7
D: NA
V: TRBV4-2
CDR3: CASSRESGTETIREQYF

J: TRBJ1-6
D: NA
V: TRBV18
CDR3: CASSRGMADGNSPLHF

J: TRBJ2-7
D: TRBD1
V: TRBV24-1
CDR3: CATSDRTGVNFHEQYF

J: TRBJ2-7
D: NA
V: TRBV18
CDR3: CASSQNRDLYEQYF

J: TRBJ2-3
D: NA
V: TRBV7-8
CDR3: CASSLAARSDTQYF